The clone carrying this T cell receptor beta chain was seen a few times. Produced via immunoSEQ multiplex PCR; TCRdb's table is partial and in-frame only. The top ten hold approximately 2.7% of the sample, which has about 150,000 clones, around 85% seen once. These data are taken from a study of blood T cell repertoires in COVID-19. As for the study in general: Samples came from the United States, Italy and Spain, spanning acute and convalescent COVID-19.

From germline, CDR1 is SGHRS and CDR2 YFSETQ. The CDR3 has 14 residues. Trimming removed 6 bases at V and 6 bases at J, with 13 bases between. The source material was peripheral blood. This chain uses TRBV5-1 with TRBJ1-6; D is uncertain. This TCR derives from a woman in her forties with active or convalescent COVID-19. The DNA of the CDR3 is TGCGCCAGCACCAAGACAAGGTCTAATTCACCCCTCCACTTT. Translation gives CASTKTRSNSPLHF.